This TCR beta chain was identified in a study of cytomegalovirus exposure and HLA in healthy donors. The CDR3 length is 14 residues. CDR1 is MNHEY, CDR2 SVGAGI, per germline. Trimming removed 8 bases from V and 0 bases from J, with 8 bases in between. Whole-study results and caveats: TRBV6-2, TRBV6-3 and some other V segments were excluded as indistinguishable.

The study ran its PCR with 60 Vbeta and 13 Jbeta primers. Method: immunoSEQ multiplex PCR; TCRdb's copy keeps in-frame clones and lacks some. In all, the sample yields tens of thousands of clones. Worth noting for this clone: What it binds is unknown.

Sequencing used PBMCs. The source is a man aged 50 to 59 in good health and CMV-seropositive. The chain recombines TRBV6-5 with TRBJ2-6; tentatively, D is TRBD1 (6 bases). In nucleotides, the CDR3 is TGTGCCAGCGGGGGCCTCTCTGGGGCCAACGTCCTGACTTTC. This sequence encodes CASGGLSGANVLTF.